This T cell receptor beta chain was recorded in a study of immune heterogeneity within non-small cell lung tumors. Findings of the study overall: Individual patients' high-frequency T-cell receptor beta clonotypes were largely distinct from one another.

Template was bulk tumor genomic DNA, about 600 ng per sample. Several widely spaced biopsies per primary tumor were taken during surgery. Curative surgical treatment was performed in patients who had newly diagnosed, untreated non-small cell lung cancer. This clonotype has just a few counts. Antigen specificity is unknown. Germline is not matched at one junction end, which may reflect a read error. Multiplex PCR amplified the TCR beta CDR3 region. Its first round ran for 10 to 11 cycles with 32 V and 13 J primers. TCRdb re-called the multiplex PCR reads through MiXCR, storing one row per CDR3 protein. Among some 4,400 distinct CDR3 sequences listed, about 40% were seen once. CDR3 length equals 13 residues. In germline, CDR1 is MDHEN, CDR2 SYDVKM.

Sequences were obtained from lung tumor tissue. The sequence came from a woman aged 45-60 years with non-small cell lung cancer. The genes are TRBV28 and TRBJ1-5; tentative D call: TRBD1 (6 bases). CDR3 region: CASSLRGWWPQRF. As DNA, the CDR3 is TGTGCCAGCAGTTTAAGGGGGTGGTGGCCCCAGCGTTTT.